Sequencing of this T cell receptor (beta chain) was carried out in a study of T cell repertoires in cytomegalovirus infection. Study at large: It was recently identified HLA-C-restricted and well-studied HLA-B-restricted CMV epitopes that the study used. Evidence of both CMV infection and a matching HLA type came from public TCR beta signatures. General observations from the study: What dominated the ex vivo response were HLA-C-restricted CMV-specific TCR beta clonotypes.

On this clonotype: Its antigen is unknown.

Deletions cut 3 bases from V and 4 bases from J, with 11 bases between. Germline loops: CDR1 MNHEY, CDR2 SMNVEV (reference sequence). The CDR3 covers 14 residues. Via MiXCR, TCRdb re-called the reads, giving one row per CDR3 protein. In the table there are about 920,000 distinct CDR3 sequences, under 40% of which are singletons. This TCR derives from a human donor in good health (CMV status not recorded). Some clones in this sample may be carry-over from other donors' samples. V is TRBV27 and J is TRBJ2-3; D is uncertain. The sample in question was cultured CD8+ T cells from PBMCs, obtained from culture after CMV antigen stimulation. The CDR3, as DNA: TGTGCCAGCAGTTTCGAACCCCTGGCAGATACGCAGTATTTT. Encoded protein: CASSFEPLADTQYF.